This T cell receptor beta chain was retrieved from a study of Graves' ophthalmopathy and Graves' hyperthyroidism. About the research overall: Untreated patients at initial diagnosis provided peripheral blood.

The hyperthyroidism patients had a new diagnosis of under 2 months' duration and were aged 18 to 65. This clonotype turned up a few times. The antigen is undetermined. RNA transcripts were the template, and TCR beta CDR3 regions were amplified from them. HTBI-primed RT-PCR formed the first round, and a multiplex PCR formed the second. TCRdb processed the multiplex PCR reads anew with MiXCR; each CDR3 protein has one entry. This table holds a few hundred thousand distinct CDR3 sequences, about 17% found once. The CDR3 sequence is 14 residues long. The ends were cut back, 6 bases at V and 6 bases at J, with 12 bases in the middle. The study, taken as a whole, reports: Most expanded clonotypes in thyroid above 0.001 frequency also showed up in blood.

Source material: peripheral blood. This sequence originates from an adult woman with stable Graves' hyperthyroidism. The chain employs TRBV12-3 or TRBV12-4 and TRBJ1-6; possible D gene TRBD1, 6 bases. CDR3 nucleotide sequence: TGTGCCAGCAGACCGGACAGCGTTAATTCACCCCTCCACTTT. As protein: CASRPDSVNSPLHF.